The 29 T cell receptor beta chains presented below share a single source sample, sequenced in a study of shared clonotypes between healthy human individuals. The assay was immunoSEQ multiplex PCR, and TCRdb's table has in-frame clones only and misses some. The sample has 2 million to 2.5 million clones; approximately 94% are singletons. The specimen sequenced was naive CD4+ T cells sorted from blood. Described subset: CD45RA+ positively selected. The receptors stem from a man between 18 and 35 years old in good health.

V and J are TRBV7-8 and TRBJ2-2, with D possibly matching TRBD1 (5 bases). Germline loops: CDR1 SGHVS, CDR2 FQNEAQ. The CDR3 sequence is 15 residues long. V was cut by 1 base and J by 4 bases, with 10 bases left in between. The CDR3 nucleotides read TGTGCCAGCAGCTTAGATCAGGGTGGCACCGGGGAGCTGTTTTTT. This gives the protein CASSLDQGGTGELFF.

The rearrangement joins TRBV7-6 to TRBJ1-6, with D unresolved. CDR3 size: 16 residues. Deletions cut 2 bases from V and 6 bases from J, with 14 bases between. Germline values: CDR1 SGHVS, CDR2 FNYEAQ. The CDR3 region is CASSLSPGSFNSPLHF. The CDR3, as DNA: TGTGCCAGCAGCTTATCCCCCGGGTCTTTTAATTCACCCCTCCACTTT.

J is TRBJ2-7 and V is TRBV6-1, with TRBD2 matching over 7 bases. The CDR3 length is 14 residues. Per germline, CDR1 MNHNS and CDR2 SASEGT. Trimming removed 4 bases from V and 1 base from J; junction bases left unmatched: 4. The CDR3 region is CASSAPGGSYEQYF. CDR3 in DNA: TGTGCCAGCAGTGCCCCCGGGGGGTCCTACGAGCAGTACTTC.

About this clone: This CDR3 is also generated by other DNA sequences in the sample. V usage is TRBV5-1 and J usage is TRBJ1-5; 7 bases align to TRBD1. CDR3 size: 15 residues. Germline assignment: CDR1 SGHRS and CDR2 YFSETQ. V lost 0 bases, J lost 4 bases, and 4 bases stayed unmatched. The CDR3 DNA follows: TGCGCCAGCAGCTTGGGGCAGGGGGGAAATCAGCCCCAGCATTTT. Its translation: CASSLGQGGNQPQHF.

In its sample, this clone was seen once. The J gene is TRBJ2-1, the V gene TRBV15; the D is unclear. The CDR3 runs 12 residues. Germline V gene data show CDR1 as LNHNV and CDR2 as YYDKDF (reference sequence). V was pared by 3 bases and J by 6 bases, with 6 bases between. The CDR3, as DNA: TGTGCCACCAGCAGGTCGGGCAATGAGCAGTTCTTC. Its protein is CATSRSGNEQFF.

As to this clone: A junction end diverges from the germline sequence, so it may reflect a read error. The J gene is TRBJ2-7, the V gene TRBV28, with 9 bases lining up with TRBD2. The CDR3 has 13 amino acids. Germline CDR1 reads MDHEN; CDR2 reads SYDVKM. The CDR3 loop reads CASSNPQKTSGKF. Written as DNA, the CDR3 is TGTGCCAGCAGTAACCCCCAAAAGACTAGCGGTAAATTC.

This chain uses TRBV25-1 with TRBJ2-1; 9 positions agree with TRBD2. Trimming at V came to 4 bases and at J to 4 bases, leaving 5 bases not matched to a gene. Germline V gene sequence: CDR1 MGHDK, CDR2 SYGVNS. The CDR3 extends over 15 amino acids. CDR3 sequence: CASSGAGGGYNEQFF. In DNA, the CDR3 is TGTGCCAGCAGTGGAGCGGGAGGAGGGTACAATGAGCAGTTCTTC.

This chain connects TRBV6-5 to TRBJ1-1; perhaps TRBD1 as D (5 bases). CDR3 length equals 16 residues. CDR1 is MNHEY, CDR2 SVGAGI, per germline. Trimming removed 4 bases at V and 11 bases at J, with 26 bases between. The CDR3 loop reads CASSSERTLGVGGAFF. CDR3 nucleotide sequence: TGTGCCAGCAGTTCAGAACGGACATTGGGTGTCGGGGGGGCTTTCTTT.

The J gene is TRBJ1-5, the V gene TRBV2; TRBD1 matches at 8 bases. Germline CDR1 reads SNHLY; CDR2 reads FYNNEI. This CDR3 has 15 amino acids. Trimming took 2 bases from V and 9 from J; bases not matched to a gene: 9. CDR3 amino acids: CASSEMAQGVLPQHF. CDR3 nucleotide sequence: TGTGCCAGCAGTGAAATGGCACAGGGGGTTCTGCCCCAGCATTTT.

The J gene is TRBJ2-7, the V gene TRBV5-1; D could derive from TRBD1 or TRBD2 (7 bases each). Trimming took off 4 bases at V and 0 bases at J, with 20 bases between the two ends. The CDR3 sequence is 17 residues long. Germline CDR1 is SGHRS and CDR2 is YFSETQ. For the CDR3, the DNA is TGCGCCAGCAGCGTAAACTCAGGGGGGGACAGCTCCTACGAGCAGTACTTC. Protein: CASSVNSGGDSSYEQYF.

V gene TRBV19 combines with J gene TRBJ2-7; possibly TRBD1 for D (6 bases). V lost 6 bases and J 6 bases, leaving 15 bases between the germline ends. CDR1 is LNHDA, CDR2 SQIVND, per germline (reference sequence). The CDR3 extends over 13 amino acids. The CDR3 protein is CASRRTAAGEQYF. For the CDR3, the DNA is TGTGCCAGTAGGAGGACAGCCGCTGGCGAGCAGTACTTC.

The chain has TRBV5-1 and TRBJ1-1, with D possibly TRBD1 on 6 matching bases. CDR3 length: 14 residues. The germline V and J ends were trimmed by 0 bases and 6 bases, with 12 bases remaining between them. Germline CDR1 and CDR2: SGHRS and YFSETQ. CDR3 sequence reads: CASSLAGEKSEAFF. CDR3 DNA: TGCGCCAGCAGCTTGGCAGGGGAGAAATCTGAAGCTTTCTTT.

The chain carries TRBV11-3 and TRBJ2-5, with D unresolved. Germline values: CDR1 SGHNT, CDR2 YENEEA. V was trimmed by 4 bases and J by 5 bases, leaving 11 bases between them. The CDR3 consists of 13 residues. The CDR3 spells CASSSDETETQYF. The CDR3 DNA reads TGTGCCAGCAGCTCGGACGAGACGGAGACCCAGTACTTC.

As concerns this clone: This CDR3 is also generated by other DNA sequences in the sample. The chain joins TRBV6-6 to TRBJ1-2; unclear D gene. V was pared by 7 bases and J by 2 bases, with 5 bases between. Germline V lookup: CDR1 MNHNY, CDR2 SVGAGI (reference sequence). The CDR3 covers 11 residues. The CDR3 region has the DNA TGTGCCAGCACCGGAAACTATGGCTACACCTTC. Its translation is CASTGNYGYTF.

Comment on this clone: Distinct nucleotide sequences in the sample also encode this CDR3. The gene calls are TRBV10-3 and TRBJ1-4, with unresolved D. This CDR3 has 15 amino acids. From germline, CDR1 is ENHRY and CDR2 SYGVKD. V was clipped by 3 bases and J by 5 bases, with 13 bases between them. The CDR3 coding sequence is TGTGCCATCAGTGACTCCGGCGGTGCCAATGAAAAACTGTTTTTT. This gives the protein CAISDSGGANEKLFF.

V and J are TRBV4-1 and TRBJ1-6, with D perhaps matching TRBD1 (6 bases). The CDR3 is 17 residues long. Trimming took off 0 bases at V and 3 bases at J, with 12 bases between the two ends. Germline CDR1 MGHRA, CDR2 YSYEKL. The CDR3, as DNA: TGCGCCAGCAGCCAAGATTCGGGGGCGTTCTATAATTCACCCCTCCACTTT. Translated, it gives CASSQDSGAFYNSPLHF.

The chain links TRBV6-5 to TRBJ2-7; TRBD1 is a possible D gene (5 bases). The CDR3 is made up of 15 amino acids. Per the germline V gene, CDR1 is MNHEY and CDR2 is SVGAGI. V dropped 4 bases and J dropped 2 bases, with 15 bases sitting between them. The CDR3 nucleotides read TGTGCCAGCAGTTCCTATGACAGCCTGACCTACGAGCAGTACTTC. As protein: CASSSYDSLTYEQYF.

The rearrangement joins TRBV5-6 to TRBJ2-3; the D is unclear. With 1 base removed from V and 1 base from J, the gap between germline ends came to 10 bases. The CDR3 extends over 15 amino acids. Germline V gene lookup returns CDR1 SGHDT and CDR2 YYEEEE. CDR3 region: CASSLLELRTDTQYF. CDR3 bases: TGTGCCAGCAGCTTGTTGGAGTTACGCACAGATACGCAGTATTTT.

The rearrangement joins TRBV19 to TRBJ2-7; D is undetermined. The CDR3 covers 13 residues. V was cut by 1 base and J by 7 bases, with 11 bases left in between. CDR1 is LNHDA and CDR2 is SQIVND in the germline V gene (reference sequence). For the CDR3, the DNA is TGTGCCAGTAGTATAGCCCCCGTCGGGGAGCAGTACTTC. It specifies CASSIAPVGEQYF.

V gene TRBV9 combines with J gene TRBJ1-6; D call uncertain. There are 15 residues in the CDR3. The ends were cut back, 3 bases at V and 5 bases at J, with 12 bases in the middle. Per germline, CDR1 SGDLS and CDR2 YYNGEE. The DNA for the CDR3 is TGTGCCAGCAGCGAAGAAAGGAGTCATAATTCACCCCTCCACTTT. Residues: CASSEERSHNSPLHF.

DNA of the CDR3: TGTGCCAGCGGGACTAGTACAGATACGCAGTATTTT. Translating it yields CASGTSTDTQYF. The chain couples TRBV6-5 to TRBJ2-3, with 8 bases lining up with TRBD2. This CDR3 has 12 amino acids. Germline CDR1 MNHEY, CDR2 SVGAGI. Germline trimming cut 8 bases from V and 3 bases from J; bases unmatched to any gene: 1.

The rearrangement links TRBV6-5 to TRBJ2-1; TRBD2 aligns across 12 bases. CDR3 length: 16 amino acids. Germline V lookup: CDR1 MNHEY, CDR2 SVGAGI. Trimming cost V 4 bases and J 8 bases; bases outside gene matches: 9. CDR3 amino acids: CASSFPSGRGSDEQFF. In DNA form, the CDR3 reads TGTGCCAGCAGTTTCCCTAGCGGGAGGGGTTCGGATGAGCAGTTCTTC.

The DNA of the CDR3 is TGTGCCAGCAGCATATCTCCGGGGCCAGGCGGCTACACCTTC. Its translation is CASSISPGPGGYTF. V gene TRBV7-9 combines with J gene TRBJ1-2; weak D call: TRBD1 (5 bases). CDR1 and CDR2 (germline): SEHNR, FQNEAQ (reference sequence). The CDR3 consists of 14 residues. Trimming pared 5 bases from V and 8 bases from J, leaving 18 bases between.

The V and J genes are TRBV19 and TRBJ1-6, with 7 bases aligning to TRBD1. Germline V gene data show CDR1 as LNHDA and CDR2 as SQIVND (reference sequence). The J segment lost 4 bases and the V segment lost 3 bases, leaving 3 bases of the junction unmatched. The CDR3 has 15 residues. The CDR3 protein is CASSMTTGYNSPLHF. The CDR3 region has the DNA TGTGCCAGTAGTATGACGACAGGGTATAATTCACCCCTCCACTTT.

The J gene is TRBJ1-2, the V gene TRBV19, with 7 bases matching TRBD1. V was clipped by 6 bases and J by 4 bases; unmatched bases: 5. Germline V gives CDR1 LNHDA, CDR2 SQIVND (reference sequence). The CDR3 totals 13 residues. CDR3 in amino acids: CASSLSGGYGYTF. The CDR3 nucleotides read TGTGCCAGTAGCCTCTCAGGGGGCTATGGCTACACCTTC.

The chain carries TRBV30 and TRBJ2-5, with D perhaps TRBD1 (6 bases). CDR1 and CDR2 (germline): GTSNPN, SVGIG (reference sequence). V lost 0 bases and J lost 4, with 12 bases in between. CDR3 length: 14 amino acids. The CDR3 region is CAWSVGGSAETQYF. CDR3 nucleotides: TGTGCCTGGAGTGTAGGGGGTAGTGCAGAGACCCAGTACTTC.

As for this clone: The identical CDR3 is also encoded by other nucleotide sequences in the sample. The chain has TRBV28 and TRBJ1-1, with a weak D call TRBD1 (6 bases). Looked up from germline, CDR1 is MDHEN and CDR2 is SYDVKM. V was pared by 1 base and J by 1 base, with 7 bases between. The CDR3 runs to 14 residues. The CDR3 region is CASSLLGGNTEAFF. The CDR3, as DNA: TGTGCCAGCAGTTTATTAGGGGGGAACACTGAAGCTTTCTTT. Full variable domain (remainder filled in from reference TRBV28 and TRBJ1-1): DVKVTQSSRYLVKRTGEKVFLECVQDMDHENMFWYRQDPGLGLRLIYFSYDVKMKEKGDIPEGYSVSREKKERFSLILESASTNQTSMYLCASSLLGGNTEAFFGQGTRLTVV.

The chain links TRBV12-5 to TRBJ2-3; a weak D match, TRBD1 (8 bases). With 2 bases removed from V and 4 bases from J, the gap between germline ends came to 13 bases. Germline V gene data show CDR1 as LGHNT and CDR2 as FRNRAP. This CDR3 has 15 residues. The CDR3 region has the DNA TGTGCTAGTGGTTTGAAACAGGGGGGGGCAGATACGCAGTATTTT. It specifies CASGLKQGGADTQYF.

The V call is TRBV5-1, the J call TRBJ2-7; 8 bases fit TRBD1. The CDR3 is 15 amino acids. V gave up 4 bases and J gave up 2 bases; unmatched junction bases: 8. CDR1 is SGHRS and CDR2 is YFSETQ in the germline V gene. The CDR3 spells CASSTGQGNPYEQYF. The DNA for the CDR3 is TGCGCCAGCAGCACCGGACAGGGTAATCCCTACGAGCAGTACTTC.